Each of the 7 T cell receptor beta chains below was sequenced from the same sample in a study of blood T cells in healthy people across ages. It was with a sample-barcoded 5' primer and a J-beta primer mix that a second PCR of roughly 6 to 12 cycles was run. Via MiXCR, TCRdb re-called the 5' RACE reads, giving one row per CDR3 protein. The profile shows 650,000 to 800,000 distinct CDR3 sequences, approximately 44% of them singletons. The source material was blood. The receptors shown here come from a man aged 55 to 70 in good health.

This clonotype was detected a few times. The chain has TRBV7-4 and TRBJ1-5; D ambiguous. V lost 4 bases and J 4 bases, leaving 11 bases between the germline ends. Germline CDR1 and CDR2: SGHVT and SQSDAQ. CDR3 size: 14 residues. CDR3 nucleotides: TGTGCCAGCAGCTCTGGGTGGGTAAATCAGCCCCAGCATTTT. This translates into CASSSGWVNQPQHF.

This clonotype showed up many times. V and J are TRBV10-3 and TRBJ2-6; D perhaps matches TRBD1 (5 bases). Germline V CDR1 and CDR2: ENHRY, SYGVKD. The germline V and J ends were trimmed by 7 bases and 4 bases, with 14 bases remaining between them. The CDR3 covers 15 residues. DNA for the CDR3: TGTGCCATCAAAGATCCGGACAAGGGGGCCAACGTCCTGACTTTC. The encoded protein is CAIKDPDKGANVLTF.

In this sample, this clonotype turned up a few times. The chain links TRBV25-1 to TRBJ2-4; the match to TRBD1 covers 9 bases. The DNA end lines up better with TRBJ2-7; the J call may be wrong. The length of the CDR3 is 12 residues. CDR1 is MGHDK and CDR2 is SYGVNS in the germline V gene. The CDR3 bases are TGTGCCAGCCGGGACAGGGCACACGAGCAGTACTTC. Protein sequence: CASRDRAHEQYF.

The J gene is TRBJ2-7, the V gene TRBV27; D may be TRBD1 (7 bases). Deletions cut 6 bases from V and 5 bases from J, with 14 bases between. This CDR3 comprises 13 residues. CDR1 is MNHEY and CDR2 is SMNVEV in the germline V gene (reference sequence). This CDR3 is CASRHRGLNEQYF. The CDR3 DNA sequence: TGTGCCAGCAGGCACAGGGGACTGAACGAGCAGTACTTC.

The sample holds one count of this clonotype. This rearrangement joins TRBV7-2 to TRBJ1-1, with unresolved D. V was clipped by 5 bases and J by 0 bases, with 10 bases between them. Looked up from germline, CDR1 is SGHTA and CDR2 is FQGNSA. The CDR3 has 14 residues. CDR3 coding DNA: TGTGCCAGCAGCCCCCAACAAATGAACACTGAAGCTTTCTTT. As protein: CASSPQQMNTEAFF. Filled out from reference TRBV7-2 and TRBJ1-1, the complete variable domain reads GAGVSQSPSNKVTEKGKDVELRCDPISGHTALYWYRQSLGQGLEFLIYFQGNSAPDKSGLPSDRFSAERTGGSVSTLTIQRTQQEDSAVYLCASSPQQMNTEAFFGQGTRLTVV.

The V call is TRBV3-1, the J call TRBJ2-1, with 7 bases matching TRBD1. Losses at the gene ends were 2 bases for V and 5 bases for J; bases not matched to a gene: 6. Germline-derived CDR1 and CDR2 are LGHDT and YNNKEL (reference sequence). This CDR3 contains 15 residues. CDR3 sequence reads: CASSQPRDRDNEQFF. In nucleotides, the CDR3 is TGTGCCAGCAGCCAACCCCGGGACAGAGACAATGAGCAGTTCTTC.

This clonotype has just a few counts. The J gene is TRBJ2-2, the V gene TRBV29-1; a weak D match, TRBD1 (6 bases). The CDR3 contains 12 residues. Trimming left V 6 bases short and J 6 bases short, with 11 bases between. The germline V gene encodes CDR1 SQVTM and CDR2 ANQGSEA. CDR3 nucleotide sequence: TGCAGCGTACAGGGTTGGGCCGGGGAGCTGTTTTTT. Translating it yields CSVQGWAGELFF.